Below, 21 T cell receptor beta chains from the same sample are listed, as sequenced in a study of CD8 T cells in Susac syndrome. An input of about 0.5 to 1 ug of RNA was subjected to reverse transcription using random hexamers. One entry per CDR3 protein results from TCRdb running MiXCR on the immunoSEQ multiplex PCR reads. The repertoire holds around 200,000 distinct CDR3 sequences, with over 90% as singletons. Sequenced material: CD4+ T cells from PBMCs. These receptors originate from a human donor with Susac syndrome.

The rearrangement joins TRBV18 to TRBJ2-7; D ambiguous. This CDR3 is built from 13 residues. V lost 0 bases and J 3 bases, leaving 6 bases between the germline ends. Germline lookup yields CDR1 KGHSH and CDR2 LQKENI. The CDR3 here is CASSPPSDYEQYF. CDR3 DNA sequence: TGTGCCAGCTCACCACCGTCGGACTACGAGCAGTACTTC.

DNA for the CDR3: TGCAGTGCTAGACCCCCGGGGGCGGTGGATACGCAGTATTTT. The encoded protein is CSARPPGAVDTQYF. This chain links TRBV20-1 with TRBJ2-3, with D perhaps given as TRBD1 or TRBD2 (6 bases each). V was shortened by 2 bases and J by 6 bases, with 15 bases between the two germline ends. Germline V gene lookup returns CDR1 DFQATT and CDR2 SNEGSKA (reference sequence). This CDR3 comprises 14 residues.

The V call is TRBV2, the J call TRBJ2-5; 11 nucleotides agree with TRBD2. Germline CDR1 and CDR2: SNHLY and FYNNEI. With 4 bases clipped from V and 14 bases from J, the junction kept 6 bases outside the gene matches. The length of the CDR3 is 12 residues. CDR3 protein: CASSAWTSGSYF. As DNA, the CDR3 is TGTGCCAGCAGTGCGTGGACTAGCGGGTCCTACTTC.

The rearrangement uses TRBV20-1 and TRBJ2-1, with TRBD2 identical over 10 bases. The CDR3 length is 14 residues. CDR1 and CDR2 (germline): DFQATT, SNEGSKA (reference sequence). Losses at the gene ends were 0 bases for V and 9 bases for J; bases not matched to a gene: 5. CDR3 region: CSARDPSGSVEQFF. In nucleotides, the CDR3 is TGCAGTGCTAGAGACCCTAGCGGGAGCGTTGAGCAGTTCTTC.

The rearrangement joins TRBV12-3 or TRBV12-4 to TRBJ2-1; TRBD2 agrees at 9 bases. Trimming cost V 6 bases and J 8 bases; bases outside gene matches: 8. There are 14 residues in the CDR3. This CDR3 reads CASSGPGLAHEQFF. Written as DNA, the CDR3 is TGTGCCAGCAGCGGACCGGGACTAGCCCATGAGCAGTTCTTC.

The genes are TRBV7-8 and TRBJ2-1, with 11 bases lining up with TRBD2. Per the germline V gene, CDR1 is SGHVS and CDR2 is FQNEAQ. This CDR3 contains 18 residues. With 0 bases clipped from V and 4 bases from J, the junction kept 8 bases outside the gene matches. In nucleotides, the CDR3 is TGTGCCAGCAGCTTAGCTTCGACTAGCGGGGAGTTTTACAATGAGCAGTTCTTC. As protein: CASSLASTSGEFYNEQFF.

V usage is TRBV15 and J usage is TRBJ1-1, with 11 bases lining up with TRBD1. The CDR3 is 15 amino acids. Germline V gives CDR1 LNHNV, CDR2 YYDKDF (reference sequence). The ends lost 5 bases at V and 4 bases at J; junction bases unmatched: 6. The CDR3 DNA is TGTGCCACCAGCTCTCTCGGGACAGGGGGCACTGAAGCTTTCTTT. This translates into CATSSLGTGGTEAFF.

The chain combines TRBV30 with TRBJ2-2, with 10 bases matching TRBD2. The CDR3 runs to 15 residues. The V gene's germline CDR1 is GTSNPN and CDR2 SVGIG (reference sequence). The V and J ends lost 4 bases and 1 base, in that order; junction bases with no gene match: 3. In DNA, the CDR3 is TGTGCCTGGAAATCTAGCGGGGGGAACACCGGGGAGCTGTTTTTT. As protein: CAWKSSGGNTGELFF.

CDR3 region: CAISESEGADTQYF. Here the CDR3 DNA reads TGTGCCATCAGTGAGTCGGAGGGGGCAGATACGCAGTATTTT. The gene calls are TRBV10-3 and TRBJ2-3; D assignment may be TRBD1 or TRBD2 (6 bases each). Trimming removed 0 bases from V and 4 bases from J, with 8 bases in between. Germline V CDR1 and CDR2: ENHRY, SYGVKD. The CDR3 is 14 residues long.

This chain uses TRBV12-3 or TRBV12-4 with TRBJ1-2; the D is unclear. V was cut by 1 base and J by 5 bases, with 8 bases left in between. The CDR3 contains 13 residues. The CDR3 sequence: CASSLEAQYGYTF. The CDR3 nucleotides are TGTGCCAGCAGTTTAGAGGCCCAATATGGCTACACCTTC.

In nucleotides, the CDR3 is TGTGCCAGCACTCTCGACCGGGGGGGGTATGAGCAGTTCTTC. Encoded protein: CASTLDRGGYEQFF. This chain connects TRBV6-2 or TRBV6-3 to TRBJ2-1, with 8 bases that match TRBD2. Germline V CDR1 and CDR2: MNHEY, SVGEGT. This CDR3 is built from 14 residues. V lost 7 bases to trimming and J lost 8 bases; unmatched junction nucleotides: 10.

As DNA, the CDR3 is TGTGCCTGGAGTCAGAGCCGCGAGCAGTACTTC. Encoded protein: CAWSQSREQYF. This sequence joins TRBV30 and TRBJ2-7; D gene ambiguous. The V and J ends lost 2 bases and 6 bases respectively, with 8 bases between them. In germline, CDR1 is GTSNPN, CDR2 SVGIG (reference sequence). CDR3 length equals 11 residues.

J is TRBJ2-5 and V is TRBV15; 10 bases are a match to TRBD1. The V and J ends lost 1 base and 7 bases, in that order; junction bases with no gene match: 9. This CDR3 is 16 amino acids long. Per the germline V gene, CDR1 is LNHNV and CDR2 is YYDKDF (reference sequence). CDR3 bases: TGTGCCACCAGCAGAGTCCGGACAGGGGGAATCGCGACCCAGTACTTC. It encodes CATSRVRTGGIATQYF.

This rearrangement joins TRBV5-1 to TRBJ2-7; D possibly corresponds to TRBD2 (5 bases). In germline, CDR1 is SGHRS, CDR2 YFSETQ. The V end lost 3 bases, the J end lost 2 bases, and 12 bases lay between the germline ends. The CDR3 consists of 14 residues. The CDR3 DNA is TGCGCCAGCAGCTCAGGACTGAGCCCCTACGAGCAGTACTTC. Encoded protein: CASSSGLSPYEQYF.

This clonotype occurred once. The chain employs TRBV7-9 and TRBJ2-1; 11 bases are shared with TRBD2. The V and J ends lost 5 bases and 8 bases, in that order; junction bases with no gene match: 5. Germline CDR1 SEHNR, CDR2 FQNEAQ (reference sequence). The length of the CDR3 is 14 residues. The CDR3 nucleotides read TGTGCCAGCAGCCGCGGGACTAGCGGTTATGAGCAGTTCTTC. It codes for CASSRGTSGYEQFF.

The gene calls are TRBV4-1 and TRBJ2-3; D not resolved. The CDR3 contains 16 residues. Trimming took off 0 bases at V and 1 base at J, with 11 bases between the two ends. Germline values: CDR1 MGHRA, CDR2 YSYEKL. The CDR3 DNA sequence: TGCGCCAGCAGCCAAGAGATCTCTCAGGGCACAGATACGCAGTATTTT. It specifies CASSQEISQGTDTQYF.

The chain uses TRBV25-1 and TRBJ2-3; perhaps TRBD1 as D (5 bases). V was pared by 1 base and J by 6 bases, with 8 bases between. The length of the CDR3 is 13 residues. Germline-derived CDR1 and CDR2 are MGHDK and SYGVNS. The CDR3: CASSELTGDTQYF. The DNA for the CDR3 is TGTGCCAGCAGTGAATTAACAGGCGATACGCAGTATTTT. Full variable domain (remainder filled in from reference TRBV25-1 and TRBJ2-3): EADIYQTPRYLVIGTGKKITLECSQTMGHDKMYWYQQDPGMELHLIHYSYGVNSTEKGDLSSESTVSRIRTEHFPLTLESARPSHTSQYLCASSELTGDTQYFGPGTRLTVL.

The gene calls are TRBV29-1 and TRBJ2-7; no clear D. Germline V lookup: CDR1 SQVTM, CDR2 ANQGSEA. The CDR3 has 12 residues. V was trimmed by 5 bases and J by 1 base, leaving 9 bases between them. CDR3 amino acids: CSVLTNSYEQYF. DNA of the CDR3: TGCAGCGTTCTGACAAATTCCTACGAGCAGTACTTC.

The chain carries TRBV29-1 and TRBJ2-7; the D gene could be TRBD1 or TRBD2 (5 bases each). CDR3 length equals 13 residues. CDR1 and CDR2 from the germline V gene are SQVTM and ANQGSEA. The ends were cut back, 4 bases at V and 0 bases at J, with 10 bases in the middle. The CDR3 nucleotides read TGCAGCGTTGCGGGGCGGACCTCCTACGAGCAGTACTTC. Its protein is CSVAGRTSYEQYF.

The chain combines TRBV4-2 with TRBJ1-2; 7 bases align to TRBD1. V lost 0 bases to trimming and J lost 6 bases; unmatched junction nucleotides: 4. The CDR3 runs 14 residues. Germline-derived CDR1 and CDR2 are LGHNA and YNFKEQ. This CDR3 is CASSQDRDSDGYTF. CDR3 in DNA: TGTGCCAGCAGCCAAGATAGGGACAGCGATGGCTACACCTTC.

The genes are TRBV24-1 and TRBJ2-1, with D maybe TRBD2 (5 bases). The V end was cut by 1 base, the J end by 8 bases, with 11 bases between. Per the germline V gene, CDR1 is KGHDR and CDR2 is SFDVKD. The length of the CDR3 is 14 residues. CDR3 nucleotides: TGTGCCACCAGTGATTTTTCCTTCGGGGATGAGCAGTTCTTC. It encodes CATSDFSFGDEQFF.